The source of this TCR beta chain is a study of graft-versus-host responses after intestinal transplantation. On the study more broadly: Recipients received multivisceral, liver-intestinal, or isolated intestinal transplants. Once they had received anti-thymocyte globulin induction, all recipients took tacrolimus and steroids for three to four years.

Clones were read by immunoSEQ multiplex PCR, and TCRdb kept only the in-frame ones, dropping some. In the table there are around 110,000 clones, 85% to 95% of which are singletons. As regards this clone: Its antigen is unidentified.

Study-level findings and limits: Early post-transplant HvG declines tracked with peak circulating GvH clone levels.

Sequencing was performed on unstimulated CD4+ T cells sorted from spleen or lymph node cells, taken before transplant. This receptor was taken from a human donor who was the organ donor for an intestinal transplant.

CDR3 loop: CSGGEGTGELFF. The CDR3 DNA follows: TGCAGCGGTGGAGAGGGCACCGGGGAGCTGTTTTTT. This chain links TRBV29-1 with TRBJ2-2, with a possible D match to TRBD2 (5 bases). CDR1 is SQVTM and CDR2 is ANQGSEA in the germline V gene. V gave up 7 bases and J gave up 4 bases, with 10 bases separating them. The CDR3 spans 12 residues.